This T cell receptor (beta chain) was sequenced during a study of blood T cells in healthy people across ages. The CDR3 is made up of 13 amino acids, end residues included. Looked up from germline, CDR1 is MNHNY and CDR2 is SVGAGI (reference sequence). The second PCR ran about 6 to 12 cycles with a sample-barcoded 5' primer and J-beta primers. TCRdb called the 5' RACE reads again in MiXCR, with one record for every CDR3 protein. The table lists around 1,800,000 distinct CDR3 sequences, more than 35% of them singletons. This clonotype was detected only a few times. Antigen: not known. The limits of the CDR3 on the DNA are not certain, so only TCRdb's listed CDR3 is given. Study results and limitations: A greater number of naive CD4+ cells and higher diversity distinguished long-lived donors from aged donors. Measured against age, TCR beta diversity per million T cells decreased in a roughly linear manner.

The rearrangement uses TRBV6-6 and TRBJ2-1; the D segment call TRBD1 is taken from the table without a DNA check. The source is a human donor in good health. What was sequenced was blood. CDR3 region: CASSFGEGDEQFF.